Listed below are T cell receptor beta chains from one sample, sequenced in a study of control samples from healthy donors and cancer patients. The table came from immunoSEQ multiplex PCR; TCRdb's copy has only in-frame clones and leaves some out. The sample lists approximately 41,000 clones, about 95% occurring once. The sequenced sample consisted of blood. Source of these receptors: a man aged 55-75 years in good health. CDR3s include the opening cysteine and the closing phenylalanine or tryptophan. The D gene is left open where the match is weak. Size is stated for part of the rows, as once, few or many counts, or as a class when the clone is expanded.

TRBV5-4	15	TRBJ1-1	NA	NA	CASSQPRGLSTEAFF	TGTGCCAGCAGCCAACCGCGAGGGCTCTCCACTGAAGCTTTCTTT
TRBV5-4	11	TRBJ1-1	NA	once	CASSWADEAFF	TGTGCCAGCAGCTGGGCTGATGAAGCTTTCTTT
TRBV9	16	TRBJ2-7	NA	NA	CASSPRDGPLAYEQYF	TGTGCCAGCAGCCCACGCGACGGACCTTTGGCCTACGAGCAGTACTTC
TRBV10-3	14	TRBJ2-1	TRBD1	NA	CAIMGTGIINEQFF	TGTGCCATCATGGGGACAGGGATAATCAATGAGCAGTTCTTC
TRBV7-3	17	TRBJ2-2	TRBD2	NA	CASSLSASGRAFGELFF	TGTGCCAGCAGCTTGTCCGCTAGCGGGAGGGCCTTCGGGGAGCTGTTTTTT
TRBV7-2	15	TRBJ2-3	NA	NA	CASSAWDFRTDTQYF	TGTGCCAGCAGCGCTTGGGACTTCCGCACAGATACGCAGTATTTT
TRBV18	15	TRBJ1-1	NA	NA	CASSPPQFNTVEAFF	TGTGCCAGCTCACCACCACAATTTAACACTGTTGAAGCTTTCTTT
TRBV28	13	TRBJ1-4	TRBD1	NA	CASGDRENEKLFF	TGTGCCAGCGGGGACAGGGAGAATGAAAAACTGTTTTTT
TRBV2	14	TRBJ1-5	NA	NA	CASRPDSGVGPQHF	TGTGCCAGCAGGCCTGACAGTGGCGTCGGGCCCCAGCATTTT
TRBV14	18	TRBJ2-7	TRBD1	NA	CASSQELGFGTGPYEQYF	TGTGCCAGCAGCCAAGAGTTGGGTTTTGGGACAGGGCCTTACGAGCAGTACTTC
TRBV9	18	TRBJ2-3	NA	NA	CASSVGARGPRGTDTQYF	TGTGCCAGCAGCGTAGGGGCTCGGGGACCTAGGGGCACAGATACGCAGTATTTT
TRBV27	17	TRBJ2-7	TRBD1	NA	CASSLFGGQGGTYEQYF	TGTGCCAGCAGTTTATTCGGTGGACAGGGAGGAACCTACGAGCAGTACTTC
TRBV24-1	15	TRBJ2-1	TRBD1	NA	CATSDPDRGHNEQFF	TGTGCCACCAGTGATCCGGACAGGGGGCACAATGAGCAGTTCTTC
TRBV30	14	TRBJ2-3	TRBD1	once	CAWAHGQGGDTQYF	TGTGCCTGGGCGCATGGACAGGGGGGAGATACGCAGTATTTT
TRBV19	14	TRBJ1-2	NA	NA	CASRSNEKGYGCTF	TGTGCCAGTCGCTCTAATGAAAAGGGCTATGGCTGCACCTTC
TRBV5-1	17	TRBJ2-1	TRBD2	NA	CANLRLAQDVSYNEQFF	TGCGCCAACCTTAGACTAGCACAAGATGTTTCCTACAATGAGCAGTTCTTC
TRBV11-2	15	TRBJ1-1	NA	NA	CASSPMATSNTEAFF	TGTGCCAGCAGCCCTATGGCTACTTCGAACACTGAAGCTTTCTTT
TRBV27	13	TRBJ2-7	NA	NA	CASSSSGGYEQYF	TGTGCCAGCAGTTCATCCGGGGGCTACGAGCAGTACTTC
TRBV12-3/TRBV12-4	13	TRBJ2-1	NA	once	CASSLAPSNEQFF	TGTGCCAGCAGTTTAGCCCCAAGCAATGAGCAGTTCTTC
TRBV7-8	15	TRBJ1-2	NA	once	CASSLVAAATEGYTF	TGTGCCAGCAGCTTAGTCGCGGCAGCGACTGAAGGCTACACCTTC
TRBV24-1	14	TRBJ2-7	NA	NA	CATSDSGGTYEQYF	TGTGCCACCAGTGACTCAGGGGGGACCTACGAGCAGTACTTC
TRBV10-3	13	TRBJ1-1	NA	NA	CAIRDQRGTEAFF	TGTGCCATCAGAGACCAACGGGGCACTGAAGCTTTCTTT
TRBV9	15	TRBJ2-2	TRBD2	NA	CASSVSLAGHGELFF	TGTGCCAGCAGCGTAAGTCTAGCGGGCCACGGGGAGCTGTTTTTT
TRBV9	13	TRBJ2-4	TRBD1	NA	CASSQQGANIQYF	TGTGCCAGCAGTCAACAGGGGGCTAACATTCAGTACTTC
TRBV7-7	13	TRBJ2-5	TRBD2	NA	CASSGVLGETQYF	TGTGCTAGCAGCGGGGTCCTTGGGGAGACCCAGTACTTC
TRBV29-1	13	TRBJ1-4	NA	NA	CSVEPGRSEKLFF	TGCAGCGTTGAACCGGGGCGGAGTGAAAAACTGTTTTTT
TRBV11-2	15	TRBJ1-5	NA	NA	CASSISGTVNQPQHF	TGTGCCAGCAGCATCTCCGGGACGGTCAATCAGCCCCAGCATTTT
TRBV28	14	TRBJ1-1	NA	NA	CASRTTGTNTEAFF	TGTGCCAGCAGAACCACCGGGACGAACACTGAAGCTTTCTTT
TRBV7-3	17	TRBJ2-1	TRBD2	NA	CASSSYDSSGRAGEQFF	TGTGCCAGCAGCTCCTACGACTCTAGCGGGAGGGCCGGTGAGCAGTTCTTC
TRBV7-9	18	TRBJ2-1	NA	NA	CASKGPGVRLELTGEQFF	TGTGCCAGCAAAGGACCGGGGGTAAGGCTAGAATTAACAGGTGAGCAGTTCTTC
TRBV6-5	15	TRBJ2-5	NA	NA	CASSYPGEEQETQYF	TGTGCCAGCAGTTACCCAGGAGAGGAGCAAGAGACCCAGTACTTC
TRBV6-1	14	TRBJ2-4	NA	NA	CASSPRETKNIQYF	TGTGCCAGCAGCCCGAGGGAGACCAAAAACATTCAGTACTTC
TRBV24-1	16	TRBJ2-1	TRBD2	NA	CATSDPLGRAYNEQFF	TGTGCCACCAGTGACCCCTTGGGGAGGGCCTACAATGAGCAGTTCTTC
TRBV2	13	TRBJ1-5	NA	NA	CASSDGGNQPQHF	TGTGCCAGCAGTGACGGGGGCAATCAGCCCCAGCATTTT
TRBV11-2	16	TRBJ2-1	TRBD2	NA	CASSLGGLAGVVEQFF	TGTGCCAGCAGCTTAGGGGGACTAGCGGGAGTCGTTGAGCAGTTCTTC
TRBV5-4	13	TRBJ2-2	NA	NA	CASSVDSPDELFF	TGTGCCAGCAGCGTGGACAGCCCGGACGAGCTGTTTTTT
TRBV10-3	16	TRBJ2-5	TRBD2	NA	CAISDPARGSQETQYF	TGTGCCATCAGTGACCCCGCGCGGGGGTCCCAAGAGACCCAGTACTTC
TRBV6-1	13	TRBJ1-6	NA	NA	CASSEGRNSPLHF	TGTGCCAGCAGTGAAGGTCGCAATTCACCCCTCCACTTT
TRBV7-3	14	TRBJ2-7	TRBD2	NA	CASSLTSGRYEQYF	TGTGCCAGCAGCTTGACTAGCGGGCGTTACGAGCAGTACTTC
TRBV9	13	TRBJ2-1	NA	NA	CASSVEARNEQFF	TGTGCCAGCAGCGTAGAAGCTAGAAATGAGCAGTTCTTC
TRBV6-6	14	TRBJ2-7	NA	NA	CASRFGETEYEQYF	TGTGCCAGCCGTTTCGGGGAGACGGAGTACGAGCAGTACTTC
TRBV11-3	16	TRBJ2-1	NA	NA	CASTQEGESRANEQFF	TGTGCCAGCACCCAAGAGGGGGAGAGTAGGGCGAATGAGCAGTTCTTC
TRBV6-6	12	TRBJ2-1	NA	NA	CASSYSYNEQFF	TGTGCCAGCAGTTACTCCTACAATGAGCAGTTCTTC
TRBV18	15	TRBJ2-1	TRBD2	NA	CASSQTSGPYNEQFF	TGTGCCAGCTCCCAGACTAGCGGTCCCTACAATGAGCAGTTCTTC
TRBV9	17	TRBJ2-2	NA	once	CASSVATLGSGTGELFF	TGTGCCAGCAGCGTAGCTACTTTGGGGTCGGGCACCGGGGAGCTGTTTTTT
TRBV29-1	14	TRBJ1-3	TRBD1	NA	CSVAPGGAGNTIYF	TGCAGCGTTGCCCCAGGGGGCGCTGGAAACACCATATATTTT
TRBV29-1	14	TRBJ1-4	NA	NA	CSGGTDATNEKLFF	TGCAGCGGGGGGACGGATGCAACTAATGAAAAACTGTTTTTT
TRBV25-1	13	TRBJ2-3	NA	NA	CASSFGAISTQYF	TGTGCCAGCAGTTTTGGAGCCATTTCGACGCAGTATTTT
TRBV19	17	TRBJ1-6	TRBD1	NA	CASSTGTGGYENSPLHF	TGTGCCAGTAGTACCGGGACAGGGGGCTACGAAAATTCACCCCTCCACTTT
TRBV18	16	TRBJ2-7	TRBD2	NA	CASSPPGLAGGGEQYF	TGTGCCAGCTCACCTCCGGGACTAGCGGGAGGAGGGGAGCAGTACTTC
TRBV7-2	14	TRBJ1-3	NA	NA	CASSLVGSGNTIYF	TGTGCCAGCAGCTTAGTCGGCTCTGGAAACACCATATATTTT
TRBV5-1	15	TRBJ2-3	TRBD2	once	CASSWEGRSTDTQYF	TGCGCCAGCAGCTGGGAGGGGAGAAGCACAGATACGCAGTATTTT
TRBV19	16	TRBJ2-7	TRBD2	NA	CASSIDLGTSAYEQYF	TGTGCCAGTAGTATAGATCTTGGGACTAGCGCCTACGAGCAGTACTTC
TRBV6-5	12	TRBJ2-7	NA	NA	CASLGPSYEQYF	TGTGCCAGCCTGGGGCCGTCCTACGAGCAGTACTTC